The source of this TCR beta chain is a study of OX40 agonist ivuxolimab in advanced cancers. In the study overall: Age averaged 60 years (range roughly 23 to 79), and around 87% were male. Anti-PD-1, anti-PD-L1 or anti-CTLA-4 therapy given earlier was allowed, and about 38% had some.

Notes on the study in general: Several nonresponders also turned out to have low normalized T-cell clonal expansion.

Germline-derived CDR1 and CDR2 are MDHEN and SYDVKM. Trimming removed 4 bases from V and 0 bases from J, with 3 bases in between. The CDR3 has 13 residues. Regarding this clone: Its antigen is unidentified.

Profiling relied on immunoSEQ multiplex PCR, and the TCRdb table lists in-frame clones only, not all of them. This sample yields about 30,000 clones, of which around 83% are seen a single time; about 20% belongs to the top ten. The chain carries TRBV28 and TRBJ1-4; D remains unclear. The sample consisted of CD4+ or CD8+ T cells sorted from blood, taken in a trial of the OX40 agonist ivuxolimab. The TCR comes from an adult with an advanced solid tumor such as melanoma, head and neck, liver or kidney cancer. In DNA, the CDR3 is TGTGCCAGCAGTTCTACAACTAATGAAAAACTGTTTTTT. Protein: CASSSTTNEKLFF.